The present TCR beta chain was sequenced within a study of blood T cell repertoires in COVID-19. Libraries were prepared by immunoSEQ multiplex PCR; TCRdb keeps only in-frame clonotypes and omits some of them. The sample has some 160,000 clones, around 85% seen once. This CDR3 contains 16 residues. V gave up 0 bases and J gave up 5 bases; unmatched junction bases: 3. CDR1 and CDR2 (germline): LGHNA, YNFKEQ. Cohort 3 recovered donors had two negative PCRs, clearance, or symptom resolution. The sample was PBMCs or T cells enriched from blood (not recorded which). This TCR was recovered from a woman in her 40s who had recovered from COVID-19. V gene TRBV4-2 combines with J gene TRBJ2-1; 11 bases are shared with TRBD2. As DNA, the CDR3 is TGTGCCAGCAGCCAAGAGCGACTAGCGGGACACAATGAGCAGTTCTTC. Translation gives CASSQERLAGHNEQFF.